One sample yielded the 5 T cell receptor beta chains listed below, sequenced in a study of shared clonotypes between healthy human individuals. Measured with immunoSEQ multiplex PCR; TCRdb has only the in-frame clones, and not every one. This sample has around 550,000 clones, with about 96% found just once. Sequenced material: naive CD4+ T cells sorted from blood. The subset denotes: CD45RA+ positively selected. Source of these receptors: a woman in her 30s in good health.

The chain employs TRBV28 and TRBJ2-5; the D is unclear. V lost 4 bases, J lost 4 bases, and 16 bases lay in between. The CDR3 loop spans 15 amino acids. CDR1 is MDHEN and CDR2 is SYDVKM in the germline V gene. In nucleotides, the CDR3 is TGTGCCAGCAGTTCCACCAGCTTGGGTCGAGAGACCCAGTACTTC. Its translation: CASSSTSLGRETQYF.

The chain employs TRBV11-2 and TRBJ1-6; D gene ambiguous. Germline CDR1 reads SGHAT; CDR2 reads FQNNGV. This CDR3 is 17 amino acids long. V lost 0 bases and J 5 bases, leaving 14 bases between the germline ends. Here the CDR3 DNA reads TGTGCCAGCAGCTTAGAGGTCCGCCGACTGGATAATTCACCCCTCCACTTT. This encodes CASSLEVRRLDNSPLHF.

This sequence joins TRBV6-5 and TRBJ1-1, with unresolved D. CDR3 length equals 13 residues. In germline, CDR1 is MNHEY, CDR2 SVGAGI. Trimming removed 7 bases from V and 1 base from J, with 10 bases in between. CDR3 residues: CASTPHQNTEAFF. The CDR3 DNA sequence: TGTGCCAGCACTCCACACCAGAACACTGAAGCTTTCTTT.

This chain links TRBV28 with TRBJ2-7; 12 bases line up with TRBD2. CDR3 length equals 16 residues. Germline loops: CDR1 MDHEN, CDR2 SYDVKM. Trimming removed 4 bases from V and 5 bases from J; junction bases left unmatched: 9. The chain's CDR3 is CASSYPGLAGINEQYF. The CDR3 DNA reads TGTGCCAGCAGTTACCCCGGACTAGCGGGAATCAACGAGCAGTACTTC.

The table lists this clone with a few counts. The V call is TRBV19, the J call TRBJ2-7; D gene ambiguous. The CDR3 is 14 amino acids. V was shortened by 5 bases and J by 0 bases, with 11 bases between the two germline ends. The germline CDR1 and CDR2 sequences are LNHDA and SQIVND (reference sequence). CDR3 residues: CASSLSSSSYEQYF. Here the CDR3 DNA reads TGTGCCAGTAGTTTATCCTCAAGCTCCTACGAGCAGTACTTC.